The clone carrying this T cell receptor beta chain occurred many times. Antigen unknown. These data come from a study of blood T cells in healthy people across ages. Whole-study findings and limits: There was a strong correlation between TCR beta diversity and naive T cell percentage. Naive and antigen-experienced cells were not separated, limiting conclusive comparison.

Total RNA, at least 5 micrograms per sample, came from PBMCs. Combining a sample-barcoded 5' primer with a J-beta primer mix, a second PCR ran for about 7 to 11 cycles. MiXCR, applied by TCRdb to the 5' RACE reads, yields one record per CDR3 protein. This table has around 900,000 distinct CDR3 sequences, around 30% appearing once. Sequenced sample: blood. The receptor comes from a woman of 80 years or more in good health.

CDR3 region: CASSLTQGSYGYTF. The CDR3 nucleotides are TGTGCCAGCAGTTTGACACAGGGGAGCTATGGCTACACCTTC. This sequence joins TRBV28 and TRBJ1-2, with 7 bases aligning to TRBD1. CDR3 length equals 14 residues. Per germline, CDR1 MDHEN and CDR2 SYDVKM. V was clipped by 3 bases and J by 4 bases; unmatched bases: 5.